The 27 T cell receptor beta chains listed next were all sequenced from one sample in a study of shared T cell receptors in the human thymus. Profiled with immunoSEQ multiplex PCR; TCRdb holds only in-frame clones, not every one. The sample lists roughly 410,000 clones; approximately 95% were seen once. Material: thymocytes. Receptor source: a human donor.

The rearrangement joins TRBV29-1 to TRBJ1-2, with 11 bases matching TRBD1. This CDR3 has 14 amino acids. Germline loops: CDR1 SQVTM, CDR2 ANQGSEA. Trimming at V came to 5 bases and at J to 4 bases, leaving 6 bases not matched to a gene. CDR3 loop: CSVTRDRGAYGYTF. DNA for the CDR3: TGCAGCGTTACCCGGGACAGGGGGGCCTATGGCTACACCTTC.

V is TRBV15 and J is TRBJ1-5; D ambiguous. The CDR3 extends over 12 amino acids. Germline assignment: CDR1 LNHNV and CDR2 YYDKDF (reference sequence). Between the trimmed V and J ends, which lost 5 bases and 7 bases, there was a span of 9 bases. CDR3 protein: CATSSDKQPQHF. The CDR3 DNA reads TGTGCCACCAGCTCTGATAAACAGCCCCAGCATTTT.

For the CDR3, the DNA is TGTGCCACCAGCAGAGAGCGCCAGGGGATCCACGAGCAGTACTTC. This encodes CATSRERQGIHEQYF. This chain connects TRBV15 to TRBJ2-7; a possible D gene is TRBD1 (6 bases). V gave up 0 bases and J gave up 5 bases, with 14 bases separating them. Germline assignment: CDR1 LNHNV and CDR2 YYDKDF (reference sequence). This CDR3 is 15 amino acids long.

The CDR3 DNA is TGTGCCTGGAGTGTATTTGGTCTGAAGCTCCAAGAGACCCAGTACTTC. Encoded protein: CAWSVFGLKLQETQYF. V is TRBV30 and J is TRBJ2-5; D not resolved. Germline loops: CDR1 GTSNPN, CDR2 SVGIG (reference sequence). The V gene lost 0 bases and the J gene lost 1 base, with 15 bases spanning the gap. The CDR3 extends over 16 amino acids.

CDR3 sequence reads: CASKLEGPDREWQPQHF. Written as DNA, the CDR3 is TGTGCCAGTAAACTCGAAGGCCCAGATCGCGAGTGGCAGCCCCAGCATTTT. V gene TRBV19 combines with J gene TRBJ1-5; no reliable D call. This CDR3 contains 17 residues. V lost 7 bases and J 7 bases, leaving 26 bases between the germline ends. Per the germline V gene, CDR1 is LNHDA and CDR2 is SQIVND (reference sequence). Full variable domain (rest looked up from reference TRBV19 and TRBJ1-5): DGGITQSPKYLFRKEGQNVTLSCEQNLNHDAMYWYRQDPGQGLRLIYYSQIVNDFQKGDIAEGYSVSREKKESFPLTVTSAQKNPTAFYLCASKLEGPDREWQPQHFGDGTRLSIL.

The V gene is TRBV28, the J gene TRBJ1-5; D not resolved. The CDR3 is 14 residues long. Germline CDR1 MDHEN, CDR2 SYDVKM. The V end lost 6 bases, the J end lost 3 bases, and 12 bases lay between the germline ends. As DNA, the CDR3 is TGTGCCAGCAGCCAAGGGAGATTCAATCAGCCCCAGCATTTT. Its translation is CASSQGRFNQPQHF.

This clone was seen a handful of times. The chain links TRBV2 to TRBJ1-5, with 7 bases fitting TRBD1. The germline CDR1 and CDR2 sequences are SNHLY and FYNNEI. The CDR3 length is 16 residues. The V and J ends lost 7 bases and 1 base, in that order; junction bases with no gene match: 10. This chain's CDR3 is CASKQGTEISNQPQHF. CDR3 nucleotides: TGTGCCAGCAAACAGGGGACCGAAATCAGCAATCAGCCCCAGCATTTT.

The chain joins TRBV11-2 to TRBJ2-7; tentative D call: TRBD1 (5 bases). Germline V lookup: CDR1 SGHAT, CDR2 FQNNGV. The ends were cut back, 5 bases at V and 2 bases at J, with 13 bases in the middle. This CDR3 is built from 14 residues. Here the CDR3 DNA reads TGTGCCAGCAGCCCTCGTTCCAGGGCCTACGAGCAGTACTTC. Translated: CASSPRSRAYEQYF. Variable domain in full (rest from reference TRBV11-2 and TRBJ2-7): EAGVAQSPRYKIIEKRQSVAFWCNPISGHATLYWYQQILGQGPKLLIQFQNNGVVDDSQLPKDRFSAERLKGVDSTLKIQPAKLEDSAVYLCASSPRSRAYEQYFGPGTRLTVT.

This chain connects TRBV5-1 to TRBJ2-3; TRBD2 matches 13 bases. V gave up 4 bases and J gave up 2 bases; unmatched junction bases: 4. This CDR3 contains 16 residues. Germline V gives CDR1 SGHRS, CDR2 YFSETQ. The CDR3 DNA reads TGCGCCAGCAGCCGGGGACTAGCGGGAATCACAGATACGCAGTATTTT. This sequence encodes CASSRGLAGITDTQYF.

The chain has TRBV7-2 and TRBJ1-5; D not certain. Germline CDR1 reads SGHTA; CDR2 reads FQGNSA. This CDR3 has 16 residues. V lost 4 bases and J 6 bases, leaving 19 bases between the germline ends. CDR3 nucleotides: TGTGCCAGCAGCTCCGGTTGGGGTCCCGCTATTCAGCCCCAGCATTTT. Protein: CASSSGWGPAIQPQHF.

This chain joins TRBV2 and TRBJ2-7, with D maybe TRBD2 (6 bases). Germline CDR1 reads SNHLY; CDR2 reads FYNNEI. The CDR3 is made up of 15 amino acids. The V end was cut by 2 bases, the J end by 2 bases, with 13 bases between. This CDR3 is CASSEQAGPAYEQYF. CDR3 in DNA: TGTGCCAGCAGTGAACAAGCGGGCCCAGCCTACGAGCAGTACTTC.

The rearrangement links TRBV30 to TRBJ2-7, with D perhaps matching TRBD1 or TRBD2 (7 bases each). The CDR3 is 12 residues long. V gave up 3 bases and J gave up 6 bases, with 12 bases separating them. The germline CDR1 and CDR2 sequences are GTSNPN and SVGIG (reference sequence). The CDR3 DNA follows: TGTGCCTGGAGCAGGGGGGGTCCCGAGCAGTACTTC. It translates to CAWSRGGPEQYF.

The V gene is TRBV15, the J gene TRBJ2-1; D remains unclear. V shed 3 bases and J shed 5 bases, with 14 bases lying between them. The CDR3 is made up of 15 amino acids. Looked up from germline, CDR1 is LNHNV and CDR2 is YYDKDF (reference sequence). CDR3 protein: CATSSFRSTNNEQFF. DNA of the CDR3: TGTGCCACCAGCAGCTTCAGGAGTACGAACAATGAGCAGTTCTTC.

The V gene is TRBV6-1, the J gene TRBJ1-1; D unclear. The CDR3 runs 12 residues. V lost 7 bases, J lost 5 bases, and 11 bases lay in between. The germline V gene has CDR1 MNHNS and CDR2 SASEGT. CDR3 in amino acids: CASTMGVTEAFF. DNA of the CDR3: TGTGCCAGCACCATGGGTGTTACTGAAGCTTTCTTT.

This chain joins TRBV4-3 and TRBJ2-3, with TRBD2 as a possible D gene (6 bases). The CDR3 covers 18 residues. From germline, CDR1 is LGHNA and CDR2 YSLEER. Trimming removed 0 bases at V and 1 base at J, with 17 bases between. CDR3 in DNA: TGCGCCAGCAGCCAAGATGGGCGGCCGCGGGGTCGCACAGATACGCAGTATTTT. Amino acids: CASSQDGRPRGRTDTQYF.

As concerns this clone: Because the CDR3 is missing its conserved closing phenylalanine or tryptophan, this is likely a read error. It is unclear where the CDR3 begins or ends on the DNA, so no DNA is shown, and the CDR3 is as TCRdb lists it. The chain uses TRBV28 and TRBJ2-7; the table's D gene call, TRBD2, was not cross checked with the DNA. The germline CDR1 and CDR2 sequences are MDHEN and SYDVKM. The CDR3 extends over 8 residues, inclusive of both ends. The CDR3 sequence is CASSRSPG.

V is TRBV19 and J is TRBJ2-5; TRBD2 matches at 9 bases. There are 16 residues in the CDR3. Trimming at V came to 6 bases and at J to 5 bases, leaving 13 bases not matched to a gene. Per the germline V gene, CDR1 is LNHDA and CDR2 is SQIVND (reference sequence). Here the CDR3 DNA reads TGTGCCAGTAGCCCCGAAGGGCGGGAGGGCCTTGAGACCCAGTACTTC. This sequence encodes CASSPEGREGLETQYF.

The genes are TRBV5-6 and TRBJ2-1; 8 bases map to TRBD2. Germline lookup yields CDR1 SGHDT and CDR2 YYEEEE. The V segment lost 0 bases and the J segment 2 bases; nucleotides outside the gene matches: 13. The CDR3 length is 19 residues. This CDR3 reads CASSLDSGSKKYTYNEQFF. DNA of the CDR3: TGTGCCAGCAGCTTGGACAGCGGGAGCAAGAAATATACCTACAATGAGCAGTTCTTC. The full variable domain, completed using reference TRBV5-6 and TRBJ2-1, is DAGVTQSPTHLIKTRGQQVTLRCSPKSGHDTVSWYQQALGQGPQFIFQYYEEEERQRGNFPDRFSGHQFPNYSSELNVNALLLGDSALYLCASSLDSGSKKYTYNEQFFGPGTRLTVL.

The J gene is TRBJ2-1, the V gene TRBV4-2; D not resolved. Trimming left V 2 bases short and J 7 bases short, with 9 bases between. The germline CDR1 and CDR2 sequences are LGHNA and YNFKEQ. The CDR3 totals 13 residues. The DNA for the CDR3 is TGTGCCAGCAGCCAAACCGTTGGGAATGAGCAGTTCTTC. Translating gives CASSQTVGNEQFF.

The chain has TRBV27 and TRBJ1-2; D call uncertain. Looked up from germline, CDR1 is MNHEY and CDR2 is SMNVEV (reference sequence). The CDR3 consists of 14 residues. Trimming cost V 5 bases and J 4 bases, with 14 bases left between them. This CDR3 is CASSPGRRTYGYTF. The CDR3 DNA reads TGTGCCAGCAGTCCAGGACGGAGGACCTATGGCTACACCTTC.

This rearrangement joins TRBV7-9 to TRBJ2-5; D remains ambiguous. V lost 7 bases to trimming and J lost 5 bases, with 11 bases between them. Germline CDR1 SEHNR, CDR2 FQNEAQ (reference sequence). The length of the CDR3 is 12 residues. The CDR3 DNA is TGTGCCAGCAACCCTATAGGGGAGACCCAGTACTTC. It codes for CASNPIGETQYF.

The chain carries TRBV7-2 and TRBJ2-5; 8 bases are a match to TRBD1. This CDR3 is built from 16 residues. Germline V gene data show CDR1 as SGHTA and CDR2 as FQGNSA. Trimming cost V 3 bases and J 1 base; bases outside gene matches: 7. The CDR3 spells CASSFDAGQVQETQYF. Written as DNA, the CDR3 is TGTGCCAGCAGCTTTGATGCGGGACAGGTCCAAGAGACCCAGTACTTC.

The V and J genes are TRBV7-2 and TRBJ2-7; possibly TRBD1 for D (5 bases). The germline V gene encodes CDR1 SGHTA and CDR2 FQGNSA. The CDR3 runs to 15 residues. V lost 1 base to trimming and J lost 2 bases, with 12 bases between them. This chain's CDR3 is CASSLVRADPYEQYF. DNA for the CDR3: TGTGCCAGCAGCTTAGTCAGGGCGGACCCCTACGAGCAGTACTTC.

The V and J genes are TRBV19 and TRBJ2-7; maybe TRBD1 (6 bases). Germline V gene lookup returns CDR1 LNHDA and CDR2 SQIVND (reference sequence). The CDR3 sequence is 15 residues long. The V gene lost 4 bases and the J gene lost 3 bases, with 16 bases spanning the gap. The CDR3 is CASSTPGTPIYEQYF. As DNA, the CDR3 is TGTGCCAGTAGTACCCCCGGGACACCAATCTACGAGCAGTACTTC. The full variable domain, with the rest looked up from reference TRBV19 and TRBJ2-7, is DGGITQSPKYLFRKEGQNVTLSCEQNLNHDAMYWYRQDPGQGLRLIYYSQIVNDFQKGDIAEGYSVSREKKESFPLTVTSAQKNPTAFYLCASSTPGTPIYEQYFGPGTRLTVT.

This chain uses TRBV18 with TRBJ1-1; D not certain. CDR3 length: 14 residues. Germline-derived CDR1 and CDR2 are KGHSH and LQKENI. V lost 3 bases to trimming and J lost 6 bases, with 14 bases between them. CDR3 region: CASSPPEGFAEAFF. DNA for the CDR3: TGTGCCAGCTCACCCCCCGAAGGTTTCGCTGAAGCTTTCTTT.

The chain links TRBV7-3 to TRBJ2-3; D not resolved. Looked up from germline, CDR1 is SGHTA and CDR2 is FQGTGA. V dropped 2 bases and J dropped 1 base, with 19 bases sitting between them. This CDR3 is 18 amino acids long. The CDR3 DNA sequence: TGTGCCAGCAGCTTACCCCCCCTCTTTGGGGTGGGCACAGATACGCAGTATTTT. Translation gives CASSLPPLFGVGTDTQYF.

This chain joins TRBV5-1 and TRBJ1-3; unclear D gene. Germline V gene sequence: CDR1 SGHRS, CDR2 YFSETQ. Between the trimmed V and J ends, which lost 4 bases and 5 bases, there was a span of 19 bases. The CDR3 length is 16 residues. The CDR3 DNA reads as TGCGCCAGCAGCCCCCTAGATGTGTGGTCCAGAAACACCATATATTTT. Protein product: CASSPLDVWSRNTIYF.